This T cell receptor (beta chain) is from a study of regulatory T cells in long-lasting Graves disease. From germline, CDR1 is SGDLS and CDR2 YYNGEE. The CDR3 has 14 amino acids. The J segment lost 6 bases and the V segment lost 0 bases, leaving 2 bases of the junction unmatched. Time point indicated: persistent/refractory GD, antithyroid drugs over 5 years with positive TRAb. Researchers made the TCR library from RNA that was extracted from PBMCs. Construction of TCR beta libraries relied on iRepertoire HTBI primers and on Arm-PCR targeting CDR3 regions. Using its own MiXCR run on the multiplex PCR reads, TCRdb lists one record per CDR3 protein. There are a few hundred thousand distinct CDR3 sequences in the sample; 20% to 25% occur only once, and about 6.6% lies in the top ten.

This clonotype was obtained from a female donor with Graves disease. Sequencing was performed on peripheral blood mononuclear cells (PBMCs), taken when the disease was refractory, from a patient treated with antithyroid drugs. The chain joins TRBV9 to TRBJ2-2; 7 bases line up with TRBD1. The CDR3 loop reads CASSVETGSGELFF. In nucleotides, the CDR3 is TGTGCCAGCAGCGTAGAGACAGGGTCCGGGGAGCTGTTTTTT.